One and the same sample provided the 27 T cell receptor beta chains below, sequenced in a study of T-cell memory formation after mild COVID-19. TCRdb re-derived calls from the 5' RACE reads in MiXCR, one entry per CDR3 protein. Of 470,000 or so distinct CDR3 sequences in the sample, 20% to 25% were seen once. Source material: PBMCs or a T cell subset sorted from them (not recorded which). The origin of the receptors is an adult woman who had mild COVID-19 (a few samples of this study predate the infection). Cell type and time point are not known.

V and J are TRBV7-9 and TRBJ2-1; D unresolved. Trimming cost V 2 bases and J 10 bases, with 9 bases left between them. Looked up from germline, CDR1 is SEHNR and CDR2 is FQNEAQ (reference sequence). The length of the CDR3 is 12 residues. The CDR3 spells CASSLSHGEQFF. The CDR3 bases are TGTGCCAGCAGCTTATCGCACGGGGAGCAGTTCTTC.

This clonotype came up a few times. V usage is TRBV4-3 and J usage is TRBJ2-1, with D perhaps TRBD1 (5 bases). With 3 bases removed from V and 6 bases from J, the gap between germline ends came to 12 bases. The CDR3 extends over 14 amino acids. From germline, CDR1 is LGHNA and CDR2 YSLEER. The chain's CDR3 is CASSQDTGRNEQFF. The CDR3 region has the DNA TGCGCCAGCAGCCAGGACACCGGCCGCAATGAGCAGTTCTTC.

The sample holds a few counts of this clonotype. The chain uses TRBV5-1 and TRBJ2-3, with a tentative D call TRBD2 (6 bases). CDR3 length equals 15 residues. Trimming pared 4 bases from V and 6 bases from J, leaving 18 bases between. In germline, CDR1 is SGHRS, CDR2 YFSETQ. CDR3 protein: CASSTNSGGWDTQYF. CDR3 in DNA: TGCGCCAGCAGCACCAATAGCGGAGGATGGGATACGCAGTATTTT.

This chain links TRBV27 with TRBJ2-3; 11 bases are shared with TRBD2. This CDR3 region has 18 residues. With V trimmed by 10 bases and J by 4 bases, 19 bases remained unmatched. Germline assignment: CDR1 MNHEY and CDR2 SMNVEV (reference sequence). The CDR3 DNA sequence: TGTGCCACCTCGGGGGGGATAGCGGGAGGGCCGGGAGCAGATACGCAGTATTTT. Residues: CATSGGIAGGPGADTQYF.

V gene TRBV27 combines with J gene TRBJ1-2, with D possibly being TRBD1 (6 bases). In germline, CDR1 is MNHEY, CDR2 SMNVEV (reference sequence). V was clipped by 8 bases and J by 3 bases, with 16 bases between them. The CDR3 covers 14 residues. The CDR3 protein is CASGPLWGHYGYTF. For the CDR3, the DNA is TGTGCCAGCGGACCCTTGTGGGGGCACTATGGCTACACCTTC.

This clonotype was observed a handful of times. The chain uses TRBV12-3 or TRBV12-4 and TRBJ1-1; D unclear. This CDR3 has 14 residues. V lost 7 bases and J 5 bases, leaving 17 bases between the germline ends. This CDR3 is CASNHGVSKTEAFF. In nucleotides, the CDR3 is TGTGCCAGCAACCACGGAGTCTCAAAAACTGAAGCTTTCTTT.

CDR3 in amino acids: CASSPTTETEAFF. The CDR3 DNA is TGTGCCAGCTCACCGACGACAGAAACTGAAGCTTTCTTT. This chain connects TRBV18 to TRBJ1-1, with D possibly matching TRBD1 (5 bases). CDR3 length: 13 amino acids. The germline V gene encodes CDR1 KGHSH and CDR2 LQKENI. The V gene lost 3 bases and the J gene lost 5 bases, with 10 bases spanning the gap.

This clonotype was observed once. The chain combines TRBV20-1 with TRBJ1-1, with 8 bases lining up with TRBD1. The CDR3 runs to 16 residues. The germline V gene has CDR1 DFQATT and CDR2 SNEGSKA (reference sequence). The junction had 15 bases not matched to a gene; V was cut back by 7 bases and J by 2 bases. This CDR3 reads CSGRSVPGGSNTEAFF. In nucleotides, the CDR3 is TGCAGTGGCAGGTCGGTTCCAGGGGGCTCCAACACTGAAGCTTTCTTT.

This clonotype was picked up a small number of times. V is TRBV4-1 and J is TRBJ2-7, with a tentative D call TRBD1 (5 bases). CDR1 and CDR2 (germline): MGHRA, YSYEKL. This CDR3 is 14 amino acids long. Trimming took 9 bases from V and 7 from J, leaving 22 bases between them. The chain's CDR3 is CASQMAQGLREQYF. The DNA of the CDR3 is TGCGCCAGTCAGATGGCCCAGGGCCTCCGGGAGCAGTACTTC.

The chain combines TRBV5-6 with TRBJ2-2; the D gene could be TRBD1 or TRBD2 (5 bases each). Germline CDR1 and CDR2: SGHDT and YYEEEE. CDR3 length equals 16 residues. The V end was cut by 5 bases, the J end by 5 bases, with 19 bases between. CDR3 DNA sequence: TGTGCCAGCAGGCATACTACCGGGACGGCAACCGGGGAGCTGTTTTTT. Protein product: CASRHTTGTATGELFF.

The rearrangement uses TRBV19 and TRBJ1-5; D possibly corresponds to TRBD1 (5 bases). CDR3 length: 14 amino acids. Germline V gives CDR1 LNHDA, CDR2 SQIVND (reference sequence). The V gene lost 6 bases and the J gene lost 2 bases, with 11 bases spanning the gap. CDR3 coding DNA: TGTGCCAGTAGCTCAGGGAACCGCAATCAGCCCCAGCATTTT. This codes for CASSSGNRNQPQHF.

This clonotype has just a few counts. In DNA form, the CDR3 reads TGCGCCAGCAGCTTCCACCGGGACATAACGACCCAGTACTTC. This translates into CASSFHRDITTQYF. The V and J genes are TRBV5-1 and TRBJ2-5; weak D call: TRBD1 (6 bases). CDR3 length: 14 amino acids. The V end was cut by 2 bases, the J end by 7 bases, with 15 bases between. Germline lookup yields CDR1 SGHRS and CDR2 YFSETQ.

In its sample, this clonotype was seen a few times. The rearrangement joins TRBV5-1 to TRBJ1-2; maybe TRBD1 (6 bases). The V gene's germline CDR1 is SGHRS and CDR2 YFSETQ. Trimming cost V 0 bases and J 3 bases, with 9 bases left between them. CDR3 length equals 14 residues. CDR3 sequence: CASSLVGAHYGYTF. DNA for the CDR3: TGCGCCAGCAGCTTGGTGGGGGCCCACTATGGCTACACCTTC.

This clonotype has a handful of counts. The V and J genes are TRBV2 and TRBJ2-7, with TRBD1 as a possible D gene (6 bases). The V gene lost 7 bases and the J gene lost 3 bases, with 13 bases spanning the gap. CDR3 length equals 13 residues. Germline V gene data show CDR1 as SNHLY and CDR2 as FYNNEI. CDR3 amino acids: CASTLRGVYEQYF. The CDR3 region has the DNA TGTGCCAGCACTCTCAGGGGCGTCTACGAGCAGTACTTC.

This chain uses TRBV7-9 with TRBJ1-1; 7 nucleotides agree with TRBD1. The CDR3 contains 14 residues. The germline V gene has CDR1 SEHNR and CDR2 FQNEAQ (reference sequence). V was clipped by 2 bases and J by 4 bases; unmatched bases: 4. CDR3 in amino acids: CASSLQGGGTEAFF. In DNA, the CDR3 is TGTGCCAGCAGCTTACAGGGGGGTGGCACTGAAGCTTTCTTT. Supplemented by reference TRBV7-9 and TRBJ1-1, the full variable domain reads DTGVSQNPRHKITKRGQNVTFRCDPISEHNRLYWYRQTLGQGPEFLTYFQNEAQLEKSRLLSDRFSAERPKGSFSTLEIQRTEQGDSAMYLCASSLQGGGTEAFFGQGTRLTVV.

Written as DNA, the CDR3 is TGTGCCAGCAGCCCTGGGGCAGCTTGGCATGGCTACACCTTC. Translated, it gives CASSPGAAWHGYTF. The gene calls are TRBV7-9 and TRBJ1-2, with a tentative D call TRBD1 (5 bases). The V and J ends lost 5 bases and 6 bases respectively, with 16 bases between them. CDR3 size: 14 residues. The germline V gene has CDR1 SEHNR and CDR2 FQNEAQ (reference sequence).

The V gene is TRBV6-5, the J gene TRBJ2-1, with D perhaps matching TRBD2 (5 bases). This CDR3 contains 13 residues. The germline V gene encodes CDR1 MNHEY and CDR2 SVGAGI. Trimming left V 5 bases short and J 8 bases short, with 13 bases between. CDR3 sequence (DNA): TGTGCCAGCAGTCCCAGGAGGAAACATGAGCAGTTCTTC. Protein: CASSPRRKHEQFF.

Worth noting for this clonotype: Because the CDR3's place on the DNA is in doubt, the DNA is left out and the CDR3 is given as listed by TCRdb. The V call is TRBV24-1, the J call TRBJ2-1; the table assigns TRBD1, which was not confirmed against the DNA. Germline CDR1 KGHDR, CDR2 SFDVKD. With termini counted, the CDR3 has 12 amino acids. The CDR3 is CATSDFGEGQFF.

This chain connects TRBV29-1 to TRBJ2-3, with D perhaps TRBD1 or TRBD2 (5 bases each). The ends were cut back, 4 bases at V and 5 bases at J, with 22 bases in the middle. CDR1 is SQVTM and CDR2 is ANQGSEA in the germline V gene. CDR3 length: 16 amino acids. In DNA form, the CDR3 reads TGCAGCGTTGCGCTGGGGCAGGAGACTATCTTAGATACGCAGTATTTT. Translated, it gives CSVALGQETILDTQYF.

J is TRBJ1-6 and V is TRBV15; D call uncertain. This CDR3 contains 16 residues. Germline CDR1 LNHNV, CDR2 YYDKDF (reference sequence). Deletions cut 0 bases from V and 8 bases from J, with 14 bases between. CDR3 sequence: CATSRDYAQAHSPLHF. The CDR3, as DNA: TGTGCCACCAGCAGAGATTATGCGCAGGCGCATTCACCCCTCCACTTT.

This sequence joins TRBV24-1 and TRBJ2-5; TRBD2 is a possible D gene (5 bases). V shed 5 bases and J shed 5 bases, with 17 bases lying between them. From germline, CDR1 is KGHDR and CDR2 SFDVKD. The CDR3 consists of 15 residues. The CDR3 bases are TGTGCCACCAGTGCCCGGGAACCTTTGGGGGAGACCCAGTACTTC. Encoded protein: CATSAREPLGETQYF.

The gene calls are TRBV4-1 and TRBJ2-7, with D tentatively TRBD1 (5 bases). The CDR3 is 14 amino acids. CDR1 and CDR2 from the germline V gene are MGHRA and YSYEKL. The V and J ends lost 1 base and 1 base respectively, with 8 bases between them. Here the CDR3 reads CASSQAGRSYEQYF. CDR3 bases: TGCGCCAGCAGCCAAGCAGGGCGGTCCTACGAGCAGTACTTC.

This clonotype was seen only a few times. V is TRBV20-1 and J is TRBJ1-2, with TRBD1 matching 12 bases. Germline V CDR1 and CDR2: DFQATT, SNEGSKA (reference sequence). The CDR3 is 14 residues long. Trimming took 0 bases from V and 8 from J; bases not matched to a gene: 4. The CDR3 spells CSAREGTGGYGYTF. CDR3 coding DNA: TGCAGTGCTAGAGAAGGGACAGGGGGCTACGGCTACACCTTC.

This clonotype has just a few counts. The chain has TRBV6-1 and TRBJ2-7; tentative D call: TRBD2 (6 bases). From germline, CDR1 is MNHNS and CDR2 SASEGT. The CDR3 spans 16 residues. Between the trimmed V and J ends, which lost 1 base and 3 bases, there was a span of 16 bases. CDR3 in DNA: TGTGCCAGCAGTGAAGATTACGGCGGGACTCTCTACGAGCAGTACTTC. It is translated as CASSEDYGGTLYEQYF.

Only a few counts were recorded for this clonotype. CDR3 sequence: CASSLETVTDTQYF. DNA for the CDR3: TGTGCCAGCAGCTTGGAGACAGTTACAGATACGCAGTATTTT. V is TRBV5-5 and J is TRBJ2-3; tentatively, D is TRBD1 (5 bases). The CDR3 extends over 14 amino acids. Trimming left V 0 bases short and J 3 bases short, with 8 bases between. Germline V lookup: CDR1 SGHKS, CDR2 YYEKEE (reference sequence). The full variable domain, rest sourced from reference TRBV5-5 and TRBJ2-3, is DAGVTQSPTHLIKTRGQQVTLRCSPISGHKSVSWYQQVLGQGPQFIFQYYEKEERGRGNFPDRFSARQFPNYSSELNVNALLLGDSALYLCASSLETVTDTQYFGPGTRLTVL.

This clonotype was counted only a few times. J is TRBJ2-7 and V is TRBV25-1, with 7 bases matching TRBD2. This CDR3 has 13 amino acids. Germline CDR1 is MGHDK and CDR2 is SYGVNS. V lost 10 bases and J lost 2; bases outside the gene matches: 8. The DNA for the CDR3 is TGTGCCACCGGAGCGGGGCCAACCTACGAGCAGTACTTC. It translates to CATGAGPTYEQYF.

The rearrangement uses TRBV4-3 and TRBJ2-1; 7 bases align to TRBD2. V dropped 0 bases and J dropped 12; count of bases not matched to a gene: 5. CDR3 length equals 13 residues. Per the germline V gene, CDR1 is LGHNA and CDR2 is YSLEER. Here the CDR3 reads CASSQDFRGVQFF. The CDR3 nucleotides read TGCGCCAGCAGCCAAGATTTTCGGGGGGTGCAGTTCTTC.